One sample yielded the 20 T cell receptor beta chains listed below, sequenced in a study of blood T cell repertoires in COVID-19. TCRdb keeps only in-frame clones here, not all; method: immunoSEQ multiplex PCR. The sample includes tens of thousands of clones, more than 80% of them seen just once. Sequences were obtained from peripheral blood. The receptors originated from a man between 60 and 70 years old with acute or convalescent COVID-19.

The V and J genes are TRBV13 and TRBJ1-1, with TRBD1 identical over 7 bases. CDR1 and CDR2 from the germline V gene are PRHDT and FYEKMQ (reference sequence). V lost 1 base to trimming and J lost 6 bases; unmatched junction nucleotides: 8. This CDR3 has 15 amino acids. CDR3 in amino acids: CASSLETGKVSEAFF. The CDR3 coding sequence is TGTGCCAGCAGCTTAGAGACAGGGAAGGTGTCTGAAGCTTTCTTT.

The J gene is TRBJ2-2, the V gene TRBV5-1; 11 nucleotides match TRBD1. V trimming: 4 bases; J trimming: 6 bases; junction bases outside the gene matches: 8. Germline V gives CDR1 SGHRS, CDR2 YFSETQ. The CDR3 runs 16 residues. The CDR3: CASSHTGTGGSGELFF. In DNA, the CDR3 is TGCGCCAGCAGCCATACCGGGACAGGGGGTTCCGGGGAGCTGTTTTTT.

The chain combines TRBV18 with TRBJ1-5; D might be TRBD1 (5 bases). Germline V gives CDR1 KGHSH, CDR2 LQKENI. Trimming stripped 6 bases from V and 0 bases from J, with 15 bases between. The length of the CDR3 is 16 residues. In nucleotides, the CDR3 is TGTGCCAGCTCCACGGCCGGGGGGAGTAGCAATCAGCCCCAGCATTTT. It encodes CASSTAGGSSNQPQHF. Complete variable domain (other parts from reference TRBV18 and TRBJ1-5): NAGVMQNPRHLVRRRGQEARLRCSPMKGHSHVYWYRQLPEEGLKFMVYLQKENIIDESGMPKERFSAEFPKEGPSILRIQQVVRGDSAAYFCASSTAGGSSNQPQHFGDGTRLSIL.

The CDR3: CAWSRNRDGYGYTF. The DNA of the CDR3 is TGTGCCTGGAGTCGGAACAGGGACGGCTATGGCTACACCTTC. This chain joins TRBV30 and TRBJ1-2; D is possibly TRBD1 (6 bases). Trimming left V 2 bases short and J 4 bases short, with 14 bases between. The CDR3 spans 14 residues. Germline CDR1 is GTSNPN and CDR2 is SVGIG (reference sequence).

The chain links TRBV7-3 to TRBJ2-7, with 8 bases identical to TRBD2. Trimming cost V 1 base and J 2 bases; bases outside gene matches: 7. The length of the CDR3 is 16 residues. Germline CDR1 and CDR2: SGHTA and FQGTGA. CDR3 sequence: CASSLIGGGSAYEQYF. CDR3 nucleotides: TGTGCCAGCAGCTTAATTGGCGGGGGGTCCGCCTACGAGCAGTACTTC. The full variable domain, with the rest looked up from reference TRBV7-3 and TRBJ2-7, is GAGVSQTPSNKVTEKGKYVELRCDPISGHTALYWYRQSLGQGPEFLIYFQGTGAADDSGLPNDRFFAVRPEGSVSTLKIQRTERGDSAVYLCASSLIGGGSAYEQYFGPGTRLTVT.

J is TRBJ2-1 and V is TRBV5-4; 8 nucleotides match TRBD2. After removal of 4 bases from V and 8 bases from J, the junction contained 11 bases not matched to a gene. Per the germline V gene, CDR1 is SGHNT and CDR2 is YYREEE (reference sequence). This CDR3 comprises 15 residues. CDR3 protein: CASSPAGTRIDEQFF. The CDR3 nucleotides read TGTGCCAGCAGCCCGGCCGGGACTAGGATCGATGAGCAGTTCTTC.

The chain links TRBV24-1 to TRBJ2-1; 10 bases align to TRBD1. V lost 8 bases to trimming and J lost 4 bases; unmatched junction nucleotides: 1. This CDR3 is built from 13 residues. Germline assignment: CDR1 KGHDR and CDR2 SFDVKD. The CDR3 nucleotides read TGTGCCACCACGGGACAGGGGTACAATGAGCAGTTCTTC. This encodes CATTGQGYNEQFF.

The J gene is TRBJ1-5, the V gene TRBV6-5; D possibly corresponds to TRBD1 (6 bases). Looked up from germline, CDR1 is MNHEY and CDR2 is SVGAGI. This CDR3 spans 14 amino acids. V shed 6 bases and J shed 3 bases, with 12 bases lying between them. CDR3 in amino acids: CASRRTANNQPQHF. The CDR3 DNA is TGTGCCAGCAGGAGGACAGCTAACAATCAGCCCCAGCATTTT.

The gene calls are TRBV19 and TRBJ2-1, with 8 bases lining up with TRBD1. This CDR3 region has 14 residues. The germline V gene encodes CDR1 LNHDA and CDR2 SQIVND (reference sequence). With V trimmed by 4 bases and J by 2 bases, 1 base remained unmatched. CDR3 amino acids: CASSTQGAYNEQFF. In DNA form, the CDR3 reads TGTGCCAGTAGTACACAGGGGGCCTACAATGAGCAGTTCTTC.

V is TRBV14 and J is TRBJ1-2; D gene ambiguous. The ends were cut back, 0 bases at V and 3 bases at J, with 11 bases in the middle. The germline V gene has CDR1 SGHDN and CDR2 FVKESK. CDR3 size: 15 residues. In DNA, the CDR3 is TGTGCCAGCAGCCAAGACCGGGGAGTCTACTATGGCTACACCTTC. Translation gives CASSQDRGVYYGYTF.

The CDR3 nucleotides read TGTGCCACCAGTGATTTGAGGGTAGCGGGGGGCCGCACAGATACGCAGTATTTT. Its translation is CATSDLRVAGGRTDTQYF. J is TRBJ2-3 and V is TRBV24-1; 10 bases are shared with TRBD2. The CDR3 contains 18 residues. Germline assignment: CDR1 KGHDR and CDR2 SFDVKD. V lost 0 bases to trimming and J lost 1 base; unmatched junction nucleotides: 6.

The V call is TRBV4-3, the J call TRBJ1-4, with D perhaps TRBD1 (5 bases). Germline-derived CDR1 and CDR2 are LGHNA and YSLEER. This CDR3 has 16 amino acids. V was pared by 0 bases and J by 0 bases, with 8 bases between. The CDR3 sequence: CASSQDWGATNEKLFF. CDR3 coding DNA: TGCGCCAGCAGCCAAGATTGGGGCGCAACTAATGAAAAACTGTTTTTT.

The V call is TRBV30, the J call TRBJ1-1, with TRBD1 as a possible D gene (5 bases). Germline V gene sequence: CDR1 GTSNPN, CDR2 SVGIG (reference sequence). The CDR3 contains 14 residues. V dropped 3 bases and J dropped 1 base, with 12 bases sitting between them. The CDR3 DNA reads TGTGCCTGGAGGGGAGGGGCGGGGAACACTGAAGCTTTCTTT. It specifies CAWRGGAGNTEAFF.

The genes are TRBV5-1 and TRBJ2-1; 8 nucleotides agree with TRBD1. The V gene end was trimmed by 1 base and the J gene end by 6 bases; junction bases not matched to a gene: 9. CDR1 is SGHRS and CDR2 is YFSETQ in the germline V gene. CDR3 size: 16 residues. In DNA, the CDR3 is TGCGCCAGCAGCTTGTTCTCAGGGGGCGAATCCAATGAGCAGTTCTTC. Translation: CASSLFSGGESNEQFF.

The gene calls are TRBV20-1 and TRBJ1-2; 8 bases fit TRBD1. CDR1 is DFQATT, CDR2 SNEGSKA, per germline (reference sequence). This CDR3 contains 15 residues. With V trimmed by 3 bases and J by 3 bases, 9 bases remained unmatched. This CDR3 reads CSASYHRGLYYGYTF. The CDR3 DNA reads as TGCAGTGCTAGTTATCACAGGGGGTTGTACTATGGCTACACCTTC.

V is TRBV6-5 and J is TRBJ1-1, with a tentative D call TRBD1 (5 bases). Per the germline V gene, CDR1 is MNHEY and CDR2 is SVGAGI. Deletions cut 0 bases from V and 2 bases from J, with 10 bases between. The CDR3 has 15 amino acids. CDR3 in amino acids: CASSYSAGQNTEAFF. CDR3 nucleotides: TGTGCCAGCAGTTACTCAGCAGGGCAAAACACTGAAGCTTTCTTT.

V usage is TRBV24-1 and J usage is TRBJ2-7; 9 nucleotides agree with TRBD2. Germline V CDR1 and CDR2: KGHDR, SFDVKD. This CDR3 contains 16 residues. V dropped 7 bases and J dropped 2; count of bases not matched to a gene: 11. This CDR3 reads CATSPSGPSGAYEQYF. The CDR3 DNA follows: TGTGCCACCAGCCCCTCGGGCCCTAGCGGGGCCTACGAGCAGTACTTC.

The sample holds one count of this clone. J is TRBJ1-1 and V is TRBV9; TRBD1 matches 9 bases. In germline, CDR1 is SGDLS, CDR2 YYNGEE. The CDR3 loop spans 19 amino acids. Germline trimming cut 0 bases from V and 1 base from J; bases unmatched to any gene: 13. Written as DNA, the CDR3 is TGTGCCAGCAGCGTAGGGTTTAATTTGGGACAGGGAGAGAACACTGAAGCTTTCTTT. This sequence encodes CASSVGFNLGQGENTEAFF.

V and J are TRBV15 and TRBJ1-2; a possible D gene is TRBD1 (6 bases). The ends were cut back, 0 bases at V and 6 bases at J, with 20 bases in the middle. The CDR3 has 17 residues. The germline CDR1 and CDR2 sequences are LNHNV and YYDKDF (reference sequence). The CDR3 reads CATSRDLGGRGGDGYTF. CDR3 nucleotide sequence: TGTGCCACCAGCAGAGATTTGGGTGGCAGGGGAGGGGATGGCTACACCTTC.

This rearrangement joins TRBV11-2 to TRBJ2-5; 11 positions match TRBD1. The germline gives CDR1 SGHAT, CDR2 FQNNGV. The CDR3 extends over 15 amino acids. With 4 bases clipped from V and 1 base from J, the junction kept 2 bases outside the gene matches. The CDR3 DNA reads as TGTGCCAGCAGCTACGGACAGGGGGCCCAAGAGACCCAGTACTTC. Translating gives CASSYGQGAQETQYF.